This T cell receptor beta chain is drawn from a study of pediatric ulcerative colitis. Repertoires were generated with immunoSEQ multiplex PCR, while TCRdb's copy carries only in-frame clones and drops some. Of 55,000 to 70,000 clones in the sample, approximately 87% were seen once. The CDR3 extends over 12 amino acids. The sequence was collected from a boy between 10 and 17 years old who was a control in a study of pediatric ulcerative colitis. The sequencing sample was made of blood. The chain is built from TRBV21-1 and TRBJ1-1; the tabulated D call, TRBD1, remains unverified against the DNA. TRBV21-1 is a pseudogene locus. The CDR3 sequence is CASRNRNTEAFF. The CDR3 DNA follows: TGTGCCAGCAGGAACAGGAACACTGAAGCTTTCTTT.